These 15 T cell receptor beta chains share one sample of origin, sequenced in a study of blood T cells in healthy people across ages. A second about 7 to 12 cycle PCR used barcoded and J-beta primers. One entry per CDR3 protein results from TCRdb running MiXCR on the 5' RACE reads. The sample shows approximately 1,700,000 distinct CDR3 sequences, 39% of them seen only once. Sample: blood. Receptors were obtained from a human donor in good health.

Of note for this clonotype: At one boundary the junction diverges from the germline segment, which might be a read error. The CDR3 nucleotides read TGCGCCGGCAGCCCGGGACGGAACTATGGCTACACCTTC. This codes for CAGSPGRNYGYTF. The J gene is TRBJ1-2, the V gene TRBV5-1, with a possible D match to TRBD1 (5 bases). CDR3 length equals 13 residues. Per germline, CDR1 SGHRS and CDR2 YFSETQ.

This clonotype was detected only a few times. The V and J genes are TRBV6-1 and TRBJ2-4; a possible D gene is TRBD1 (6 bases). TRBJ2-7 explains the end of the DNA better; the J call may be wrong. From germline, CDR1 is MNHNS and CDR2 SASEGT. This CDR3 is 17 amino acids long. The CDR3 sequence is CASSSVALVGHAYEQYF. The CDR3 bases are TGTGCCAGCAGCTCCGTAGCACTTGTGGGACACGCTTACGAGCAGTACTTC.

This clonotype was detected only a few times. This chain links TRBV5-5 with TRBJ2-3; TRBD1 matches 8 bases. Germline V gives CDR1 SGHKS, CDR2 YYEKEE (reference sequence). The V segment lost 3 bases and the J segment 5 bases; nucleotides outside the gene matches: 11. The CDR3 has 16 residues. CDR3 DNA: TGTGCCAGCAGCTCCGGTCGGCAGGGGGCTGGAGATACGCAGTATTTT. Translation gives CASSSGRQGAGDTQYF.

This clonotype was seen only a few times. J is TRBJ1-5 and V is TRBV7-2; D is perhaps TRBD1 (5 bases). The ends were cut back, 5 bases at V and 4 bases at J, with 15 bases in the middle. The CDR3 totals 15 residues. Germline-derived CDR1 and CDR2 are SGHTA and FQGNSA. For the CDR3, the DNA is TGTGCCAGCAGCCTAACCGGGACGGCTAATCAGCCCCAGCATTTT. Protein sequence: CASSLTGTANQPQHF.

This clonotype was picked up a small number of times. The CDR3 spells CASSSRGAWFSYEQYF. CDR3 DNA sequence: TGTGCCAGCAGTTCCCGCGGGGCTTGGTTTTCCTACGAGCAGTACTTC. This chain joins TRBV28 and TRBJ2-7; tentatively, D is TRBD2 (6 bases). Trimming shortened V by 4 bases and J by 1 base, and 17 bases separated the two germline ends. The germline CDR1 and CDR2 sequences are MDHEN and SYDVKM. The length of the CDR3 is 16 residues.

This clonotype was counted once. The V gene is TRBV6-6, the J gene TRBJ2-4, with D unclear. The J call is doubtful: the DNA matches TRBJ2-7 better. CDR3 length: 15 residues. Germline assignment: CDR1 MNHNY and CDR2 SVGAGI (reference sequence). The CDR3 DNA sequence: TGTGCCAGCAGTTACTCTTCCGATGCTGCCTACGAGCAGTACTTC. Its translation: CASSYSSDAAYEQYF.

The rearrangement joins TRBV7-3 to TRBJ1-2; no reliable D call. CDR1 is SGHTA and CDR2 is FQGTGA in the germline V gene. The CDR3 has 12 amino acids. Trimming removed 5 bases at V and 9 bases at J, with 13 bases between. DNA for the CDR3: TGTGCCAGCAGCGAACGGGATCAAAGCTACACCTTC. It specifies CASSERDQSYTF.

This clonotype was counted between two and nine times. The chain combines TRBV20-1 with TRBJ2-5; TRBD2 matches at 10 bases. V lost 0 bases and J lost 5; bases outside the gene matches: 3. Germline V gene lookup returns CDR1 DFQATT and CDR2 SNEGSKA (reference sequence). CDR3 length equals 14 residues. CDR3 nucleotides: TGCAGTGCTAGAGAAGCGGGGGGGTGGGAGACCCAGTACTTC. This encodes CSAREAGGWETQYF.

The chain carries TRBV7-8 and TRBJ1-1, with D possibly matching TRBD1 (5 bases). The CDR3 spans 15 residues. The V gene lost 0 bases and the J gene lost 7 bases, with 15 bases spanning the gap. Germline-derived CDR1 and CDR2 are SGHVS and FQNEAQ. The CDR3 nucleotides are TGTGCCAGCAGCTTAGCGGCGGGACCGTACCTTGAAGCTTTCTTT. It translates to CASSLAAGPYLEAFF.

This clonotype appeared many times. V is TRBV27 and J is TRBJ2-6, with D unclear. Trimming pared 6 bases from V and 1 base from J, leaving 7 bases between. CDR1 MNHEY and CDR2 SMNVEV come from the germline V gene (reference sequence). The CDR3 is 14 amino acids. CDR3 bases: TGTGCCAGCAGGGTGGGGTCTGGGGCCAACGTCCTGACTTTC. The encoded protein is CASRVGSGANVLTF.

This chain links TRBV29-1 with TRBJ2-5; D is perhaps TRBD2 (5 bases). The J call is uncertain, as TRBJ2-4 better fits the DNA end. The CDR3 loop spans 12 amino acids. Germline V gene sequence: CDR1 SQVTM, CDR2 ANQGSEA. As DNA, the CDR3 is TGCAGCGTTGATGGGAGTCGGAACATTCAGTACTTC. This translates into CSVDGSRNIQYF.

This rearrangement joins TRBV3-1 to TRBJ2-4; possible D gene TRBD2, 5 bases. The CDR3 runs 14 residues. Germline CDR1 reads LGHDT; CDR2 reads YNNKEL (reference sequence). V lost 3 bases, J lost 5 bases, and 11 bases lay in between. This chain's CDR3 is CASSHAGGQNIQYF. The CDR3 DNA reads TGTGCCAGCAGCCACGCCGGAGGACAAAACATTCAGTACTTC.

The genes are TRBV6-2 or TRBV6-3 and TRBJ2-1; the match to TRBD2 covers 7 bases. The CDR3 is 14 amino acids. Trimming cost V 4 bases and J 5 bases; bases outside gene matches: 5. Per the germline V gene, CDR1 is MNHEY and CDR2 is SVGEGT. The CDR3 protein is CASSCFLADNEQFF. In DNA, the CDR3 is TGTGCCAGCAGTTGTTTTCTAGCGGACAATGAGCAGTTCTTC.

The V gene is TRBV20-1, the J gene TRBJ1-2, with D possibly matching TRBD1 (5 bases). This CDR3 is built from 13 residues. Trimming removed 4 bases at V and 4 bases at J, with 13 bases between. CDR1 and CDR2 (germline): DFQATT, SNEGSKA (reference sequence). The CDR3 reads CSAKSDRLYGYTF. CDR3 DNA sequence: TGCAGTGCTAAATCCGACAGACTCTATGGCTACACCTTC.

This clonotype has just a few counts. The CDR3 DNA reads TGTGCCAGCGCGACAGAGTATGAAAAACTGTTTTTT. It codes for CASATEYEKLFF. V usage is TRBV2 and J usage is TRBJ1-4, with D perhaps matching TRBD1 (5 bases). V shed 8 bases and J shed 6 bases, with 10 bases lying between them. This CDR3 comprises 12 residues. CDR1 and CDR2 from the germline V gene are SNHLY and FYNNEI.